These 3 T cell receptor beta chains originate from one sample sequenced in a study of T cell responses to AZD1222 COVID-19 vaccine. TCRdb keeps only in-frame clones here, not all; method: immunoSEQ multiplex PCR. The data hold just under 100,000 clones, with roughly 84% observed a single time. The sequenced sample was peripheral blood, obtained on day 0 of AZD1222 vaccination. Receptors originate from an adult in good health.

In DNA form, the CDR3 reads TGCAGCGCCGGAACAGGGACCGCCGGGGAGCAGTTCTTC. It yields the protein CSAGTGTAGEQFF. The chain links TRBV29-1 to TRBJ2-1; a possible D gene is TRBD1 (6 bases). The germline CDR1 and CDR2 sequences are SQVTM and ANQGSEA. CDR3 length equals 13 residues. Trimming removed 7 bases at V and 10 bases at J, with 20 bases between.

J is TRBJ2-7 and V is TRBV7-2; D is unclear. The CDR3 sequence is 15 residues long. In germline, CDR1 is SGHTA, CDR2 FQGNSA. The germline V and J ends were trimmed by 0 bases and 2 bases, with 11 bases remaining between them. In DNA form, the CDR3 reads TGTGCCAGCAGCTTAGCTAGCATGGGTCCCTACGAGCAGTACTTC. Translating it yields CASSLASMGPYEQYF.

The chain couples TRBV9 to TRBJ2-3; 8 bases are a match to TRBD2. The germline CDR1 and CDR2 sequences are SGDLS and YYNGEE. The length of the CDR3 is 14 residues. V lost 3 bases to trimming and J lost 3 bases; unmatched junction nucleotides: 3. CDR3 DNA: TGTGCCAGCAGCGCGGGACTAGTGACAGATACGCAGTATTTT. Protein product: CASSAGLVTDTQYF.